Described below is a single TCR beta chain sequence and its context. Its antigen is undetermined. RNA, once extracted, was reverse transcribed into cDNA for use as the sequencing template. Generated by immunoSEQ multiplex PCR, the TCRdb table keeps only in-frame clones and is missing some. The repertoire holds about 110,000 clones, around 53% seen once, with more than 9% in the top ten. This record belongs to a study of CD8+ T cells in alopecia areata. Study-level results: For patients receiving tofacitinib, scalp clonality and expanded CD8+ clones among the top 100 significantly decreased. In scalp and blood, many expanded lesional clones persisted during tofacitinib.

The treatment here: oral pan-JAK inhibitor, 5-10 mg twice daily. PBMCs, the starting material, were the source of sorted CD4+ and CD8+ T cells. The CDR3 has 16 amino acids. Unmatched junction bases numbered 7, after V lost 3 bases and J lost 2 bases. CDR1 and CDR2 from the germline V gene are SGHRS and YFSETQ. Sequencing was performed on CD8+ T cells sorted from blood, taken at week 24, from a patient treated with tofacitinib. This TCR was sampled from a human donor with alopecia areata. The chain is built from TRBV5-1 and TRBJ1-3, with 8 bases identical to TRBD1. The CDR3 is CASSSRLTGAGNTIYF. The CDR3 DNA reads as TGCGCCAGCAGCTCCCGGCTGACAGGGGCTGGAAACACCATATATTTT.